The 17 T cell receptor beta chains below were found in one sample sequenced in a study of cytomegalovirus exposure and HLA in healthy donors (TCRdb year 2017). Receptors were amplified or captured by the immunoSEQ multiplex PCR assay. TCRdb obtained this table from immuneACCESS and retained in-frame rearrangements with V and J assigned. These tables miss some clones; where compared with another copy, unresolved V genes account for less than half of the shortfall, and the remainder is unexplained. The sample table shows roughly 95,000 clones, and 85% are seen once. The top ten constitute roughly 20% of the sample. Specimen: PBMCs. These receptors were taken from a man younger than 35 in good health and CMV-seropositive.

The V call is TRBV6-5, the J call TRBJ1-5; D is ambiguous. V lost 4 bases and J 5 bases, leaving 9 bases between the germline ends. The CDR3 length is 13 residues. Germline V lookup: CDR1 MNHEY, CDR2 SVGAGI. The chain's CDR3 is CASSFVLHQPQHF. The DNA for the CDR3 is TGTGCCAGCAGTTTTGTTCTACATCAGCCCCAGCATTTT.

Points on this clone: The same CDR3 arises from other DNA sequences in this sample as well. The gene calls are TRBV5-1 and TRBJ1-2, with 9 bases lining up with TRBD1. The CDR3 contains 15 residues. Trimming took 0 bases from V and 2 from J; bases not matched to a gene: 2. In germline, CDR1 is SGHRS, CDR2 YFSETQ. CDR3 loop: CASSLGGQGNYGYTF. CDR3 in DNA: TGCGCCAGCAGCTTGGGGGGACAGGGAAACTATGGCTACACCTTC.

The gene calls are TRBV7-6 and TRBJ2-5; D may be TRBD2 (6 bases). CDR1 SGHVS and CDR2 FNYEAQ come from the germline V gene. The CDR3 has 14 amino acids. Deletions cut 5 bases from V and 2 bases from J, with 12 bases between. Written as DNA, the CDR3 is TGTGCCAGCAGCCAAGGACTAATTCAAGAGACCCAGTACTTC. Translated, it gives CASSQGLIQETQYF.

This chain connects TRBV6-6 to TRBJ2-7, with D possibly TRBD1 on 6 matching bases. Germline V gene lookup returns CDR1 MNHNY and CDR2 SVGAGI (reference sequence). The length of the CDR3 is 14 residues. Trimming cost V 2 bases and J 4 bases, with 12 bases left between them. The DNA of the CDR3 is TGTGCCAGCAGTTACCTGGGGGCGACGTACGAGCAGTACTTC. Its protein is CASSYLGATYEQYF.

The chain recombines TRBV20-1 with TRBJ2-4; D is perhaps TRBD2 (6 bases). The V end lost 7 bases, the J end lost 16 bases, and 17 bases lay between the germline ends. In germline, CDR1 is DFQATT, CDR2 SNEGSKA (reference sequence). The CDR3 contains 10 residues. DNA for the CDR3: TGCAGTGTTGGAGGGACCCCCGGATACTTC. Translation gives CSVGGTPGYF.

The chain has TRBV9 and TRBJ2-7; 7 bases are a match to TRBD2. Germline V lookup: CDR1 SGDLS, CDR2 YYNGEE. There are 15 residues in the CDR3. The J segment lost 3 bases and the V segment lost 0 bases, leaving 6 bases of the junction unmatched. The CDR3 region has the DNA TGTGCCAGCAGCGTAGGGGGGGAGGGTTTCTACGAGCAGTACTTC. Translation gives CASSVGGEGFYEQYF.

The J gene is TRBJ1-4, the V gene TRBV5-1; 7 positions agree with TRBD1. CDR3 length: 14 residues. The V segment lost 4 bases and the J segment 4 bases; nucleotides outside the gene matches: 4. The germline gives CDR1 SGHRS, CDR2 YFSETQ. CDR3 bases: TGCGCCAGCAGCGCGGGACAGAATAATGAAAAACTGTTTTTT. This gives the protein CASSAGQNNEKLFF. The full variable domain, its missing parts supplied by reference TRBV5-1 and TRBJ1-4, is KAGVTQTPRYLIKTRGQQVTLSCSPISGHRSVSWYQQTPGQGLQFLFEYFSETQRNKGNFPGRFSGRQFSNSRSEMNVSTLELGDSALYLCASSAGQNNEKLFFGSGTQLSVL.

This clone was found a few times. This chain joins TRBV6-5 and TRBJ1-1; D gene unclear. This CDR3 spans 15 amino acids. Trimming took 0 bases from V and 0 from J, leaving 8 bases between them. CDR1 is MNHEY, CDR2 SVGAGI, per germline. As DNA, the CDR3 is TGTGCCAGCAGTTACTCGGGCAGCTTGAACACTGAAGCTTTCTTT. It yields the protein CASSYSGSLNTEAFF.

A remark on this clone: The same CDR3 is also encoded by other DNA sequences in this sample. V usage is TRBV10-3 and J usage is TRBJ1-2; 7 bases agree with TRBD1. The CDR3 is 13 amino acids. Germline CDR1 reads ENHRY; CDR2 reads SYGVKD. The V and J ends lost 6 bases and 2 bases, in that order; junction bases with no gene match: 3. CDR3 region: CAISRDSNYGYTF. The CDR3 DNA sequence: TGTGCCATCAGCCGGGACAGCAACTATGGCTACACCTTC.

CDR3 residues: CASAIGGQLRGNQPQHF. The CDR3 bases are TGTGCCAGCGCAATAGGGGGCCAGTTGAGGGGCAATCAGCCCCAGCATTTT. The chain couples TRBV2 to TRBJ1-5; 7 bases match TRBD1. Trimming cost V 8 bases and J 2 bases; bases outside gene matches: 15. Germline CDR1 and CDR2: SNHLY and FYNNEI. The CDR3 is 17 amino acids.

This clone was observed once. This chain joins TRBV9 and TRBJ2-3; TRBD2 matches 14 bases. The CDR3 sequence is 16 residues long. CDR1 and CDR2 (germline): SGDLS, YYNGEE. The V segment lost 0 bases and the J segment 8 bases; nucleotides outside the gene matches: 5. CDR3 nucleotides: TGTGCCAGCAGCGTAGATGCTGGACTAGCGGGAGGTACGCAGTATTTT. This sequence encodes CASSVDAGLAGGTQYF.

This rearrangement joins TRBV5-4 to TRBJ1-2, with D possibly being TRBD1 (6 bases). Germline V CDR1 and CDR2: SGHNT, YYREEE (reference sequence). This CDR3 region has 15 residues. Deletions cut 0 bases from V and 2 bases from J, with 11 bases between. CDR3 amino acids: CASSLAGAQNYGYTF. The CDR3 DNA sequence: TGTGCCAGCAGCTTGGCAGGGGCGCAGAACTATGGCTACACCTTC.

The chain combines TRBV9 with TRBJ1-2, with D perhaps matching TRBD1 (6 bases). CDR3 length: 16 residues. V was cut by 0 bases and J by 7 bases, with 19 bases left in between. Germline CDR1 reads SGDLS; CDR2 reads YYNGEE. The CDR3 loop reads CASSVAQGHQRGGYTF. The CDR3 nucleotides read TGTGCCAGCAGCGTAGCGCAGGGACATCAGAGGGGTGGCTACACCTTC.

The chain joins TRBV5-5 to TRBJ2-7; perhaps TRBD1 as D (7 bases). V lost 4 bases and J 10 bases, leaving 15 bases between the germline ends. CDR1 and CDR2 from the germline V gene are SGHKS and YYEKEE (reference sequence). There are 12 residues in the CDR3. CDR3 sequence reads: CASSLTGTEQYF. The DNA of the CDR3 is TGTGCCAGCAGCCTGACAGGGACTGAACAGTACTTC.

The chain joins TRBV2 to TRBJ2-3; D is possibly TRBD2 (5 bases). The ends were cut back, 5 bases at V and 4 bases at J, with 7 bases in the middle. Germline V gene sequence: CDR1 SNHLY, CDR2 FYNNEI. The CDR3 runs 12 residues. The CDR3 region has the DNA TGTGCCAGCAGTTTTAGCGCAGATACGCAGTATTTT. Translation gives CASSFSADTQYF. The full variable domain, completed using reference TRBV2 and TRBJ2-3, is EPEVTQTPSHQVTQMGQEVILRCVPISNHLYFYWYRQILGQKVEFLVSFYNNEISEKSEIFDDQFSVERPDGSNFTLKIRSTKLEDSAMYFCASSFSADTQYFGPGTRLTVL.

V gene TRBV28 combines with J gene TRBJ1-2, with 7 positions matching TRBD1. The CDR3 consists of 16 residues. V lost 7 bases, J lost 1 base, and 12 bases stayed unmatched. Looked up from germline, CDR1 is MDHEN and CDR2 is SYDVKM. CDR3 DNA sequence: TGTGCCAGCAATTCAAGGGGACAGTTCTTTAACTATGGCTACACCTTC. This gives the protein CASNSRGQFFNYGYTF.

This chain uses TRBV11-3 with TRBJ2-1; TRBD2 agrees at 13 bases. The CDR3 loop spans 17 amino acids. With 4 bases clipped from V and 8 bases from J, the junction kept 11 bases outside the gene matches. CDR1 is SGHNT and CDR2 is YENEEA in the germline V gene. This CDR3 reads CASSSAGTSGNLDEQFF. The CDR3, as DNA: TGTGCCAGCAGCTCGGCCGGGACTAGCGGGAATTTGGATGAGCAGTTCTTC.